This T cell receptor (beta chain) was obtained from a study of blood T cell repertoires in COVID-19. Whole-study context: In each case, the material was cDNA or gDNA derived from T cells, B-cell-depleted T cells, or PBMCs.

Sequencing was performed with immunoSEQ multiplex PCR; in TCRdb, only in-frame clones are kept and a portion is missing. The data contain approximately 300,000 clones, 80% to 90% of them singletons. Clinical histories supplied by participants themselves formed the basis of cohort assignment. Cohort 3 recovery required two negative PCRs, clearance, or symptom resolution. The TCR comes from a woman younger than 45 who had recovered from COVID-19. Sequenced: PBMCs or T cells enriched from blood (not recorded which).

CDR3 protein: CASSELSTRNEQFF. In DNA, the CDR3 is TGTGCCAGCAGTGAATTATCGACTCGCAATGAGCAGTTCTTC. The chain couples TRBV6-1 to TRBJ2-1; D gene unclear. This CDR3 spans 14 amino acids. The V end lost 2 bases, the J end lost 6 bases, and 11 bases lay between the germline ends. The V gene's germline CDR1 is MNHNS and CDR2 SASEGT.